The next 30 T cell receptor beta chains were all read from a single sample in a study of blood T cells in healthy people across ages. A second 7 to 11 cycle PCR used barcoded and J-beta primers. TCRdb re-analysed the 5' RACE reads in MiXCR, keeping a single row per CDR3 protein. The sample holds hundreds of thousands of distinct CDR3 sequences, about 26% seen once. These records were also assigned to another study, of T cells of mothers and their children.

Sequencing used blood. Receptor source: a boy younger than 18 in good health.

In its sample, this clonotype was seen a few times. This chain's CDR3 is CATSDPTGNYGYTF. The DNA of the CDR3 is TGTGCCACCAGTGACCCCACAGGGAACTATGGCTACACCTTC. This chain connects TRBV24-1 to TRBJ1-2; D might be TRBD1 (6 bases). V was trimmed by 4 bases and J by 2 bases, leaving 10 bases between them. This CDR3 comprises 14 residues. The germline CDR1 and CDR2 sequences are KGHDR and SFDVKD.

The sample holds a few counts of this clonotype. V is TRBV6-2 or TRBV6-3 and J is TRBJ2-6; 8 nucleotides align to TRBD1. Losses at the gene ends were 8 bases for V and 2 bases for J; bases not matched to a gene: 8. Germline-derived CDR1 and CDR2 are MNHEY and SVGEGT. The CDR3 is 16 residues long. The DNA for the CDR3 is TGTGCCAGCTCCGCCAGGGGGCTGGCTGGGGCCAACGTCCTGACTTTC. This gives the protein CASSARGLAGANVLTF.

The rearrangement links TRBV7-2 to TRBJ2-5; TRBD2 might be the D (6 bases). The DNA end is more similar to TRBJ2-1, so the J call may be wrong. The CDR3 is 16 amino acids. Germline V gene sequence: CDR1 SGHTA, CDR2 FQGNSA. The CDR3 is CASSQARGTTYNEQFF. CDR3 nucleotides: TGTGCCAGCAGCCAGGCTCGGGGGACCACCTACAATGAGCAGTTCTTC.

The chain joins TRBV3-1 to TRBJ1-2, with D possibly matching TRBD1 (5 bases). Looked up from germline, CDR1 is LGHDT and CDR2 is YNNKEL (reference sequence). CDR3 length: 15 amino acids. V shed 4 bases and J shed 7 bases, with 19 bases lying between them. In nucleotides, the CDR3 is TGTGCCAGCAGCCGATCCTCAGGGTCAAGGGGTGGCTACACCTTC. Its translation: CASSRSSGSRGGYTF. Variable domain in full (rest from reference TRBV3-1 and TRBJ1-2): DTAVSQTPKYLVTQMGNDKSIKCEQNLGHDTMYWYKQDSKKFLKIMFSYNNKELIINETVPNRFSPKSPDKAHLNLHINSLELGDSAVYFCASSRSSGSRGGYTFGSGTRLTVV.

This chain links TRBV20-1 with TRBJ2-5, with 10 nucleotides matching TRBD2. Germline CDR1 reads DFQATT; CDR2 reads SNEGSKA (reference sequence). The V segment lost 8 bases and the J segment 5 bases; nucleotides outside the gene matches: 5. The length of the CDR3 is 12 residues. The CDR3: CSPYSGGETQYF. In DNA, the CDR3 is TGCAGTCCCTATAGCGGGGGGGAGACCCAGTACTTC.

As to this clonotype: Because it lacks the conserved phenylalanine or tryptophan at the end, this CDR3 is likely a read error. V is TRBV27 and J is TRBJ2-1, with D possibly TRBD2 on 5 matching bases. The CDR3 length is 12 residues. V was clipped by 7 bases and J by 7 bases, with 11 bases between them. Per germline, CDR1 MNHEY and CDR2 SMNVEV (reference sequence). CDR3 nucleotides: TGTGCCAGCATAAGTCAGCGGAATGAGCAGTTCTCC. Translation gives CASISQRNEQFS.

The rearrangement joins TRBV3-1 to TRBJ2-2; D call uncertain. The CDR3 loop spans 11 amino acids. Germline V lookup: CDR1 LGHDT, CDR2 YNNKEL (reference sequence). V lost 5 bases, J lost 7 bases, and 5 bases lay in between. CDR3 DNA sequence: TGTGCCAGCAGCTACCTCGGGGAGCTGTTTTTT. Its translation: CASSYLGELFF.

This rearrangement joins TRBV2 to TRBJ1-4; D is uncertain. The CDR3 runs to 13 residues. Germline assignment: CDR1 SNHLY and CDR2 FYNNEI. Trimming removed 5 bases at V and 7 bases at J, with 11 bases between. Here the CDR3 reads CASSIAKGEKLFF. The CDR3 coding sequence is TGTGCCAGCAGTATAGCCAAAGGTGAAAAACTGTTTTTT.

The chain recombines TRBV20-1 with TRBJ2-6; D not certain. The CDR3 spans 14 residues. In germline, CDR1 is DFQATT, CDR2 SNEGSKA (reference sequence). V shed 5 bases and J shed 1 base, with 9 bases lying between them. The CDR3 bases are TGCAGTGCTCGCCACGGGTCTGGGGCCAACGTCCTGACTTTC. Translated: CSARHGSGANVLTF.

The sample holds a few counts of this clonotype. The chain couples TRBV28 to TRBJ2-7, with no clear D. Per germline, CDR1 MDHEN and CDR2 SYDVKM. V was clipped by 3 bases and J by 6 bases, with 15 bases between them. The CDR3 is made up of 14 amino acids. This CDR3 is CASSFLERSREQYF. In DNA form, the CDR3 reads TGTGCCAGCAGTTTCCTTGAGAGATCTCGCGAGCAGTACTTC.

This clonotype has a handful of counts. This rearrangement joins TRBV6-1 to TRBJ2-6; tentative D call: TRBD1 (5 bases). The CDR3 contains 15 residues. The V gene lost 4 bases and the J gene lost 0 bases, with 7 bases spanning the gap. Germline V gene sequence: CDR1 MNHNS, CDR2 SASEGT. CDR3 loop: CASSVDSSGANVLTF. The CDR3 DNA is TGTGCCAGCAGTGTCGACAGCTCTGGGGCCAACGTCCTGACTTTC.

The chain is built from TRBV27 and TRBJ2-3, with D possibly TRBD1 on 5 matching bases. CDR3 size: 18 residues. Deletions cut 3 bases from V and 1 base from J, with 20 bases between. Germline CDR1 is MNHEY and CDR2 is SMNVEV (reference sequence). Written as DNA, the CDR3 is TGTGCCAGCAGTTTCCGACGTTCTGGGCAGGGCGGCACAGATACGCAGTATTTT. This codes for CASSFRRSGQGGTDTQYF.

This clonotype showed up just once. At one boundary the junction diverges from the germline segment, which might be a read error. The chain recombines TRBV10-3 with TRBJ1-3; tentative D call: TRBD1 (5 bases). CDR1 is ENHRY and CDR2 is SYGVKD in the germline V gene. The CDR3 loop spans 15 amino acids. CDR3 DNA: TGTGCCATCAGTGAGTCTGGACACTCAGGAAACACCCTATATTTT. It codes for CAISESGHSGNTLYF.

This clonotype was observed a handful of times. V usage is TRBV24-1 and J usage is TRBJ2-7, with a possible D match to TRBD2 (6 bases). In germline, CDR1 is KGHDR, CDR2 SFDVKD. The V end lost 4 bases, the J end lost 4 bases, and 16 bases lay between the germline ends. The CDR3 totals 15 residues. CDR3 sequence (DNA): TGTGCCACCAGTGACTCCAGACCAGCGGGTTACGAGCAGTACTTC. Amino acids: CATSDSRPAGYEQYF.

This clonotype was seen a single time. The V and J genes are TRBV5-1 and TRBJ1-1; possibly TRBD1 for D (5 bases). Germline CDR1 and CDR2: SGHRS and YFSETQ. The V end lost 0 bases, the J end lost 10 bases, and 22 bases lay between the germline ends. CDR3 length: 16 residues. DNA of the CDR3: TGCGCCAGCAGCTTGGACGCAGGAACCCCGACCACAGGAGCTTTCTTT. Protein product: CASSLDAGTPTTGAFF.

This clonotype has more than one count but fewer than ten. V gene TRBV2 combines with J gene TRBJ2-4; D is perhaps TRBD2 (5 bases). The CDR3 is 14 amino acids. The V end was cut by 2 bases, the J end by 3 bases, with 8 bases between. Germline-derived CDR1 and CDR2 are SNHLY and FYNNEI. Here the CDR3 reads CASSETGLKNIQYF. The CDR3 DNA is TGTGCCAGCAGTGAAACCGGACTCAAAAACATTCAGTACTTC.

This rearrangement joins TRBV9 to TRBJ2-2; D might be TRBD1 or TRBD2, each matching 5 bases. CDR1 and CDR2 from the germline V gene are SGDLS and YYNGEE. Trimming removed 3 bases from V and 4 bases from J, with 13 bases in between. The CDR3 is 15 amino acids. CDR3 amino acids: CASSGTGTRTGELFF. In nucleotides, the CDR3 is TGTGCCAGCAGCGGAACCGGGACGCGCACCGGGGAGCTGTTTTTT.

The V gene is TRBV12-3 or TRBV12-4, the J gene TRBJ1-3; D gene unclear. The CDR3 length is 17 residues. Between the trimmed V and J ends, which lost 6 bases and 0 bases, there was a span of 18 bases. The CDR3 DNA follows: TGTGCCAGCAGCCAAGATCTACGGGGAAGCTCTGGAAACACCATATATTTT. It translates to CASSQDLRGSSGNTIYF.

To note about this clonotype: One junction end disagrees with the germline gene, perhaps due to a read error. The CDR3 here is CASSVEGVGTGEAGELVF. The CDR3 region has the DNA TGTGCCAGCAGCGTAGAGGGGGTTGGGACAGGCGAGGCCGGGGAGCTGGTTTTT. The chain joins TRBV9 to TRBJ2-2, with 8 bases fitting TRBD1. The CDR3 spans 18 residues. Germline CDR1 is SGDLS and CDR2 is YYNGEE. The whole variable domain, remainder taken from reference TRBV9 and TRBJ2-2, is DSGVTQTPKHLITATGQRVTLRCSPRSGDLSVYWYQQSLDQGLQFLIQYYNGEERAKGNILERFSAQQFPDLHSELNLSSLELGDSALYFCASSVEGVGTGEAGELVFGEGSRLTVL.

This chain joins TRBV18 and TRBJ1-4; D is undetermined. CDR1 KGHSH and CDR2 LQKENI come from the germline V gene. V was trimmed by 2 bases and J by 4 bases, leaving 11 bases between them. This CDR3 region has 15 residues. As DNA, the CDR3 is TGTGCCAGCTCACCATTCGCAGGAAATAATGAAAAACTGTTTTTT. This sequence encodes CASSPFAGNNEKLFF.

In its sample, this clonotype was seen a few times. The gene calls are TRBV5-6 and TRBJ1-2, with D possibly TRBD1 on 5 matching bases. Trimming left V 4 bases short and J 2 bases short, with 9 bases between. CDR1 and CDR2 (germline): SGHDT, YYEEEE. This CDR3 has 13 residues. This CDR3 reads CASSAAGNYGYTF. CDR3 bases: TGTGCCAGCAGCGCCGCAGGGAACTATGGCTACACCTTC.

In its sample, this clonotype was seen a few times. This sequence joins TRBV7-6 and TRBJ2-5, with 7 bases aligning to TRBD2. V lost 2 bases to trimming and J lost 5 bases; unmatched junction nucleotides: 8. From germline, CDR1 is SGHVS and CDR2 FNYEAQ. The CDR3 runs 15 residues. DNA of the CDR3: TGTGCCAGCAGCTTACTGGAACGGGGAGGGGAGACCCAGTACTTC. It yields the protein CASSLLERGGETQYF.

This clonotype was recorded a few times. The chain combines TRBV25-1 with TRBJ2-5, with D unresolved. There are 14 residues in the CDR3. Deletions cut 7 bases from V and 5 bases from J, with 17 bases between. Germline loops: CDR1 MGHDK, CDR2 SYGVNS. CDR3 amino acids: CASKNGLRGETQYF. Written as DNA, the CDR3 is TGTGCCAGCAAGAACGGATTAAGAGGCGAGACCCAGTACTTC.

This clonotype was seen only a few times. This chain links TRBV7-9 with TRBJ1-4; possibly TRBD1 for D (6 bases). Trimming left V 4 bases short and J 6 bases short, with 15 bases between. CDR1 SEHNR and CDR2 FQNEAQ come from the germline V gene (reference sequence). The CDR3 totals 15 residues. The CDR3 DNA follows: TGTGCCAGCAGCTCCCCACAGGGATTAGATGAAAAACTGTTTTTT. Translated: CASSSPQGLDEKLFF. The variable domain in full, with the rest retrieved from reference TRBV7-9 and TRBJ1-4, is DTGVSQNPRHKITKRGQNVTFRCDPISEHNRLYWYRQTLGQGPEFLTYFQNEAQLEKSRLLSDRFSAERPKGSFSTLEIQRTEQGDSAMYLCASSSPQGLDEKLFFGSGTQLSVL.

This clonotype occurred many times. The gene calls are TRBV7-9 and TRBJ1-1; TRBD1 matches at 8 bases. The CDR3 covers 13 residues. With 4 bases clipped from V and 4 bases from J, the junction kept 2 bases outside the gene matches. Germline CDR1 reads SEHNR; CDR2 reads FQNEAQ (reference sequence). CDR3 residues: CASSSGGGTEAFF. CDR3 sequence (DNA): TGTGCCAGCAGCTCAGGGGGCGGCACTGAAGCTTTCTTT. The whole variable domain, filled in from reference TRBV7-9 and TRBJ1-1, reads DTGVSQNPRHKITKRGQNVTFRCDPISEHNRLYWYRQTLGQGPEFLTYFQNEAQLEKSRLLSDRFSAERPKGSFSTLEIQRTEQGDSAMYLCASSSGGGTEAFFGQGTRLTVV.

This clonotype was seen a handful of times. This chain connects TRBV28 to TRBJ2-5; D is ambiguous. Between the trimmed V and J ends, which lost 5 bases and 4 bases, there was a span of 14 bases. The V gene's germline CDR1 is MDHEN and CDR2 SYDVKM. This CDR3 has 14 amino acids. The CDR3 bases are TGTGCCAGCAGTCCCTCGGTGATAGCAGAGACCCAGTACTTC. It translates to CASSPSVIAETQYF.

The V and J genes are TRBV9 and TRBJ2-5; a weak D match, TRBD2 (5 bases). The CDR3 length is 14 residues. Germline V CDR1 and CDR2: SGDLS, YYNGEE. V lost 4 bases to trimming and J lost 2 bases, with 12 bases between them. The chain's CDR3 is CASSPLAKQETQYF. The CDR3 coding sequence is TGTGCCAGCAGCCCGTTAGCGAAACAAGAGACCCAGTACTTC.

This clonotype was found a few times. The J gene is TRBJ2-5, the V gene TRBV9; 9 bases align to TRBD2. Germline V gene data show CDR1 as SGDLS and CDR2 as YYNGEE. The V and J ends lost 3 bases and 4 bases, in that order; junction bases with no gene match: 7. The CDR3 is 15 residues long. For the CDR3, the DNA is TGTGCCAGCAGCGGGCGGCGGGGGGGCGCAGAGACCCAGTACTTC. This translates into CASSGRRGGAETQYF.

Points on this clonotype: The junction departs from the called germline gene at one end, perhaps through a read error. The rearrangement uses TRBV13 and TRBJ2-1; the match to TRBD1 covers 7 bases. The J call is in doubt because the DNA end fits TRBJ2-7 better. Per germline, CDR1 PRHDT and CDR2 FYEKMQ (reference sequence). This CDR3 is built from 14 residues. The CDR3: CAGSFEGAPYEQYF. CDR3 coding DNA: TGTGCCGGCAGCTTCGAGGGGGCCCCCTACGAGCAGTACTTC.

A note on this clonotype: The junction and the germline gene differ at one end; a read error may be behind it. This sequence joins TRBV7-7 and TRBJ2-5; D is uncertain. Germline V gives CDR1 SSHAT, CDR2 FNYEAQ (reference sequence). CDR3 size: 15 residues. For the CDR3, the DNA is TGTGCTAGCAGCCCTCGTCTATTAAGGGAAGAGACCCAGTACTTC. It yields the protein CASSPRLLREETQYF.